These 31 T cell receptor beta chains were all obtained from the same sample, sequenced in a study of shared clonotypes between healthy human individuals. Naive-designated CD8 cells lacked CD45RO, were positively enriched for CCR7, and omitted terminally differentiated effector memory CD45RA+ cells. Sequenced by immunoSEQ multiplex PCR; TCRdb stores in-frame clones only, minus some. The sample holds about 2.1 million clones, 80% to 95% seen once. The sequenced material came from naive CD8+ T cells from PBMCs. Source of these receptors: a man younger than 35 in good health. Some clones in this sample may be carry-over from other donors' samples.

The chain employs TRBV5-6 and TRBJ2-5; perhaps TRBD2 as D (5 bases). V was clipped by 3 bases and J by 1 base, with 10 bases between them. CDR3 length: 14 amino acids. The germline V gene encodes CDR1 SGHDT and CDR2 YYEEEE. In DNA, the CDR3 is TGTGCCAGCAGCTCCCGGACTGTCCAAGAGACCCAGTACTTC. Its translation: CASSSRTVQETQYF.

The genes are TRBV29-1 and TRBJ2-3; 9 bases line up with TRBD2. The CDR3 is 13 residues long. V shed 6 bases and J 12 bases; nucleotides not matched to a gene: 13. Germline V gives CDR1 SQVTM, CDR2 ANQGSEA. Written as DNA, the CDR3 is TGCAGCGTCGGACCAGAAGCGGGAGGAGCACAGTATTTT. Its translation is CSVGPEAGGAQYF.

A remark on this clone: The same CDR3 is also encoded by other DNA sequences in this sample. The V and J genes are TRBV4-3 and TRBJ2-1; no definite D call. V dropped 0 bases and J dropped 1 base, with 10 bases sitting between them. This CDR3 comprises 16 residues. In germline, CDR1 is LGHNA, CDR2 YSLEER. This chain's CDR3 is CASSQDRGGSYNEQFF. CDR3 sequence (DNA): TGCGCCAGCAGCCAAGATCGCGGTGGATCCTACAATGAGCAGTTCTTC.

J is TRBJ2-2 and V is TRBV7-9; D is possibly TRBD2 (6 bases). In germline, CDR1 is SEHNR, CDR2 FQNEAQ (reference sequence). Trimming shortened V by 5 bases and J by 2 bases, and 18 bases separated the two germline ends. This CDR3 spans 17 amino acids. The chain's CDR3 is CASSRPGGAPNTGELFF. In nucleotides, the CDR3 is TGTGCCAGCAGCCGACCAGGCGGGGCGCCAAACACCGGGGAGCTGTTTTTT.

In nucleotides, the CDR3 is TGTGCCAGCAGCTCAACCGGGACTAGTGTGGCCTACAATGAGCAGTTCTTC. As protein: CASSSTGTSVAYNEQFF. This chain uses TRBV13 with TRBJ2-1, with 8 bases identical to TRBD2. The CDR3 has 17 amino acids. The V segment lost 4 bases and the J segment 2 bases; nucleotides outside the gene matches: 10. Germline V lookup: CDR1 PRHDT, CDR2 FYEKMQ (reference sequence).

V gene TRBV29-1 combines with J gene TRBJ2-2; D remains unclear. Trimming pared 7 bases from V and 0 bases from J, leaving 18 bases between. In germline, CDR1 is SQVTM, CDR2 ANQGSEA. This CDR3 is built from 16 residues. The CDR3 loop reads CSASLWSPANTGELFF. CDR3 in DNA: TGCAGCGCTTCCCTTTGGAGTCCAGCGAACACCGGGGAGCTGTTTTTT.

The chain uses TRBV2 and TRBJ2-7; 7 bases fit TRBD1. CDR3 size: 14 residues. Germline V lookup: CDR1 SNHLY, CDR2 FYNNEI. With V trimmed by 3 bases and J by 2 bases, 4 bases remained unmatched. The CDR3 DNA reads TGTGCCAGCAGTGATCCGGGACAGACCTACGAGCAGTACTTC. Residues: CASSDPGQTYEQYF.

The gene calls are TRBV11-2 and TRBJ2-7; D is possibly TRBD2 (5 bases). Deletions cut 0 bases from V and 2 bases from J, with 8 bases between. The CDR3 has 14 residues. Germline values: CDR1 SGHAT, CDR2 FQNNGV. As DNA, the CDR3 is TGTGCCAGCAGCTTAGATACGGGAACCTACGAGCAGTACTTC. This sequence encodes CASSLDTGTYEQYF.

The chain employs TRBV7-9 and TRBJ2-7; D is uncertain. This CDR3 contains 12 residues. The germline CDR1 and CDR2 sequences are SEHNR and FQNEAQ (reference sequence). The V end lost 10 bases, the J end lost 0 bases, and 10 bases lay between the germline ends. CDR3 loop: CAIPASSYEQYF. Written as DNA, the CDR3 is TGTGCCATCCCAGCGAGCTCCTACGAGCAGTACTTC.

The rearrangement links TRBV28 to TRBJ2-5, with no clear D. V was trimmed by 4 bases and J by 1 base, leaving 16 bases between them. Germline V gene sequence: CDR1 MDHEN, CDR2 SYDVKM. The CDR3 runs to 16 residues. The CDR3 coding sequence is TGTGCCAGCAGTTGGAACGGCGATGCCCCCCAAGAGACCCAGTACTTC. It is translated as CASSWNGDAPQETQYF.

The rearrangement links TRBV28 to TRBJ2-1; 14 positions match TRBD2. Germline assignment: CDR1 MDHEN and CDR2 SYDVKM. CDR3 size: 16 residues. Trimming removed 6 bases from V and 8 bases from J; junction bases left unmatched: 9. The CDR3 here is CASSPETSGRGYEQFF. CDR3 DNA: TGTGCCAGCAGCCCAGAGACTAGCGGGAGGGGCTATGAGCAGTTCTTC.

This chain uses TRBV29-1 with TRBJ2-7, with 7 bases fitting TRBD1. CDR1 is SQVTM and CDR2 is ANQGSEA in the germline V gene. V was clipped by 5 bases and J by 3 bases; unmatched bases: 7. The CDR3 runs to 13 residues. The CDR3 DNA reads TGCAGCGTTTTCCCCGACAGGGACTACGAGCAGTACTTC. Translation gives CSVFPDRDYEQYF.

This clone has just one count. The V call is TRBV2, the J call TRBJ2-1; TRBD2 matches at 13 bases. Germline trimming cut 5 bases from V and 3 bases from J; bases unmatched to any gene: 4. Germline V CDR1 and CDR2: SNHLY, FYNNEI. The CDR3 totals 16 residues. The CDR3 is CASSSGLAGDYNEQFF. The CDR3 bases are TGTGCCAGCAGTTCAGGACTAGCGGGAGACTACAATGAGCAGTTCTTC.

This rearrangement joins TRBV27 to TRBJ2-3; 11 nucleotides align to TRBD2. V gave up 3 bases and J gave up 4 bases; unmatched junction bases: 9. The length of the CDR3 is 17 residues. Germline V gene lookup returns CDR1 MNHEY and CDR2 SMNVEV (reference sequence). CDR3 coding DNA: TGTGCCAGCAGTTTCAACTGGCTAGCGGGAGGATCAGATACGCAGTATTTT. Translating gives CASSFNWLAGGSDTQYF.

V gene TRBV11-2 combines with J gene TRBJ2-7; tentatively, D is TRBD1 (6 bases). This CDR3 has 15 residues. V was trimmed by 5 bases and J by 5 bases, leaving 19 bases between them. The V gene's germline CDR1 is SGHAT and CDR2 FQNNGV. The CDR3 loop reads CASSIWTAEHHEQYF. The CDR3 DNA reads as TGTGCCAGCAGCATCTGGACAGCTGAGCACCACGAGCAGTACTTC. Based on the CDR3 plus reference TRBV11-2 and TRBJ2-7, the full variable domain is EAGVAQSPRYKIIEKRQSVAFWCNPISGHATLYWYQQILGQGPKLLIQFQNNGVVDDSQLPKDRFSAERLKGVDSTLKIQPAKLEDSAVYLCASSIWTAEHHEQYFGPGTRLTVT.

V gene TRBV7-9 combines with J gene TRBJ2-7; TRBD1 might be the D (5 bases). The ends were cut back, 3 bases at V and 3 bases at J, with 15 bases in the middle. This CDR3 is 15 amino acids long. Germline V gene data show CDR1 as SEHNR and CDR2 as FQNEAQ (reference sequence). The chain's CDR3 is CASSLGTGQFYEQYF. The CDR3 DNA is TGTGCCAGCAGCTTGGGAACAGGACAATTCTACGAGCAGTACTTC.

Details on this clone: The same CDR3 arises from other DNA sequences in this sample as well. The CDR3 region is CASSYSGTSGNTIYF. The CDR3 nucleotides are TGTGCCAGCAGTTACTCGGGGACCTCTGGAAACACCATATATTTT. The gene calls are TRBV6-5 and TRBJ1-3; perhaps TRBD1 as D (5 bases). Germline CDR1 MNHEY, CDR2 SVGAGI. The length of the CDR3 is 15 residues. V dropped 0 bases and J dropped 0 bases, with 6 bases sitting between them.

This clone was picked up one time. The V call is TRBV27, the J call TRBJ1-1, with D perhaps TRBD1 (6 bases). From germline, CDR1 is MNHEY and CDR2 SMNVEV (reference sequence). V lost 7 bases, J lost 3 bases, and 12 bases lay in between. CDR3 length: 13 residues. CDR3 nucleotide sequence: TGTGCCAGCACCAACAGGGAATACACTGAAGCTTTCTTT. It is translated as CASTNREYTEAFF.

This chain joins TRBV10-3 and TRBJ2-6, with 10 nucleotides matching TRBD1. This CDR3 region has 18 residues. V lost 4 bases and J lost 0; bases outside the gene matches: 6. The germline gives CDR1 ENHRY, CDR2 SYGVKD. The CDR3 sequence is CAISGGTGEFSGANVLTF. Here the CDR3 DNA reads TGTGCCATCAGTGGCGGGACAGGGGAATTCTCTGGGGCCAACGTCCTGACTTTC.

CDR3 region: CASSVGRETSYNEQFF. The CDR3 DNA reads as TGTGCCAGCAGCGTTGGGCGGGAGACATCCTACAATGAGCAGTTCTTC. The V call is TRBV9, the J call TRBJ2-1; TRBD2 matches at 7 bases. CDR1 is SGDLS, CDR2 YYNGEE, per germline. This CDR3 region has 16 residues. V lost 2 bases to trimming and J lost 1 base; unmatched junction nucleotides: 6.

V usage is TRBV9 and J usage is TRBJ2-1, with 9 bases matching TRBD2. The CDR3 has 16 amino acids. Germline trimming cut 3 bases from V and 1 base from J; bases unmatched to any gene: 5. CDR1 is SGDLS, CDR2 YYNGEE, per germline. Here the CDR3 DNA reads TGTGCCAGCAGCGGCCGAGCGGGAGGATCCTACAATGAGCAGTTCTTC. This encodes CASSGRAGGSYNEQFF.

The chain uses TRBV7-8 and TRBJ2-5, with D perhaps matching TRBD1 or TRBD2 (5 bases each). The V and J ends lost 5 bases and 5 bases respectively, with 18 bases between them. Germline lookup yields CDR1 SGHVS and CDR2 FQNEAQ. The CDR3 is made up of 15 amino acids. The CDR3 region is CASSGRGTAGETQYF. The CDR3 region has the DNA TGTGCCAGCAGCGGTAGGGGCACGGCGGGCGAGACCCAGTACTTC.

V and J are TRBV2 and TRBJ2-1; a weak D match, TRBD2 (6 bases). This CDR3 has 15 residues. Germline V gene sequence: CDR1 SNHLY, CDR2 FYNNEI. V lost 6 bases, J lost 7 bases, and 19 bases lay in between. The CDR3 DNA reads TGTGCCAGCAGACGCGGGACTCTTACAATGAATGAGCAGTTCTTC. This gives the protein CASRRGTLTMNEQFF.

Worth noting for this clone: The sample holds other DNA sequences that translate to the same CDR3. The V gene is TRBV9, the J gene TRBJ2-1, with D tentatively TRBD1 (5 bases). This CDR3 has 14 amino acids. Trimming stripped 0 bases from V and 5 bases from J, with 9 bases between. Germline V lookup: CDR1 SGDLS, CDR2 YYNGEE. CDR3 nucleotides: TGTGCCAGCAGCGTAGGTCCCAGGGACAATGAGCAGTTCTTC. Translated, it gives CASSVGPRDNEQFF.

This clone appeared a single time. The CDR3 DNA follows: TGCGCCAGCAGCCAAAGCACCTCCGGCAGTCAAGCGTTGGAGACCCAGTACTTC. It specifies CASSQSTSGSQALETQYF. The chain joins TRBV4-3 to TRBJ2-5; D call uncertain. V was clipped by 2 bases and J by 5 bases, with 24 bases between them. The germline V gene has CDR1 LGHNA and CDR2 YSLEER. The CDR3 length is 18 residues.

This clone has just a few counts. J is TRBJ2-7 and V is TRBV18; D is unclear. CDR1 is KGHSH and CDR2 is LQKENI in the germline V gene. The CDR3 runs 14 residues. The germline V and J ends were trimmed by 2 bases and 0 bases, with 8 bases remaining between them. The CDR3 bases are TGTGCCAGCTCACCAAGTAGGGACTCCTACGAGCAGTACTTC. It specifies CASSPSRDSYEQYF.

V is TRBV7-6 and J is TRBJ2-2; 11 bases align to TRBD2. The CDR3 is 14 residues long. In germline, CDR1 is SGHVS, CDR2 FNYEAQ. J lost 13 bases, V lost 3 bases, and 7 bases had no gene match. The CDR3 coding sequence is TGTGCCAGCAGCTTTACTAGCGGGAGACCAGGGCTGTTTTTT. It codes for CASSFTSGRPGLFF. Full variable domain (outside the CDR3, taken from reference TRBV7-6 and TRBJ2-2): GAGVSQSPRYKVTKRGQDVALRCDPISGHVSLYWYRQALGQGPEFLTYFNYEAQQDKSGLPNDRFSAERPEGSISTLTIQRTEQRDSAMYRCASSFTSGRPGLFFGEGSRLTVL.

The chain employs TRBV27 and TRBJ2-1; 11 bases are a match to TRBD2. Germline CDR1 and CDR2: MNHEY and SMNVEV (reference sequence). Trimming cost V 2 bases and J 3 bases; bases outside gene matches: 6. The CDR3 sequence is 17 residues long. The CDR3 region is CASSLRLAGGGYNEQFF. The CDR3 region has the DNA TGTGCCAGCAGTTTAAGGTTAGCGGGAGGGGGCTACAATGAGCAGTTCTTC.

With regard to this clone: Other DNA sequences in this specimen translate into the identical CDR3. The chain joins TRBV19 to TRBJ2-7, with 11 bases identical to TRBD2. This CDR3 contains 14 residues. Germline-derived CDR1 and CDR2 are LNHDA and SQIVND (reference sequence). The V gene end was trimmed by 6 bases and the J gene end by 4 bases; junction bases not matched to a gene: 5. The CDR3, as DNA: TGTGCCAGTAGGCTTACTAGCGGGAGTTACGAGCAGTACTTC. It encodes CASRLTSGSYEQYF.

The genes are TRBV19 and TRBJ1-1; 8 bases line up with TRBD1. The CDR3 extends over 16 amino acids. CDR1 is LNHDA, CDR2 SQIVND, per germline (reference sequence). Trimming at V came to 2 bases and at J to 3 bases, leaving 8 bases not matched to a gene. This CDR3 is CASSIPTGDLYTEAFF. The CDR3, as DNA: TGTGCCAGTAGTATACCGACAGGGGACCTCTACACTGAAGCTTTCTTT.

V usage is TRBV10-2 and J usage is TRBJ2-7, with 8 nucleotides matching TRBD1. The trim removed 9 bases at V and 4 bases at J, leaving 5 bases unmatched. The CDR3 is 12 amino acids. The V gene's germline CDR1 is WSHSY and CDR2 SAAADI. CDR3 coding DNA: TGCGCCAGTTCGACAGGGGAGTACGAGCAGTACTTC. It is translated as CASSTGEYEQYF.